The count of the clone carrying this T cell receptor beta chain is one. Its antigen remains unidentified. Both 60 Vbeta primers and 13 Jbeta primers went into the PCR. TCRdb's table, derived via immunoSEQ multiplex PCR, lists solely in-frame clones and lacks some. Of about 94,000 clones listed, approximately 66% are singletons. The CDR3 spans 14 residues. The V end lost 0 bases, the J end lost 4 bases, and 8 bases lay between the germline ends. In germline, CDR1 is SGDLS, CDR2 YYNGEE. These data are taken from a study of cytomegalovirus exposure and HLA in healthy donors. Whole-study findings and limits: TRBV6-2, TRBV6-3 and some other V segments were unresolvable in 87-base-pair reads. Only CMV serostatus was available as immune exposure information. Later analysis associated a missense DCLRE1C variant with TCR beta V- and J-gene trimming. By a later analysis, the bulk of CMV-associated TCR beta chains appeared HLA-restricted.

V and J are TRBV9 and TRBJ2-1; a weak D match, TRBD1 (5 bases). The sample comprised PBMCs. This receptor was obtained from a man aged 30 to 45 in good health and CMV-seronegative. Written as DNA, the CDR3 is TGTGCCAGCAGCGTAGTTTCAGGGTACAATGAGCAGTTCTTC. Residues: CASSVVSGYNEQFF.